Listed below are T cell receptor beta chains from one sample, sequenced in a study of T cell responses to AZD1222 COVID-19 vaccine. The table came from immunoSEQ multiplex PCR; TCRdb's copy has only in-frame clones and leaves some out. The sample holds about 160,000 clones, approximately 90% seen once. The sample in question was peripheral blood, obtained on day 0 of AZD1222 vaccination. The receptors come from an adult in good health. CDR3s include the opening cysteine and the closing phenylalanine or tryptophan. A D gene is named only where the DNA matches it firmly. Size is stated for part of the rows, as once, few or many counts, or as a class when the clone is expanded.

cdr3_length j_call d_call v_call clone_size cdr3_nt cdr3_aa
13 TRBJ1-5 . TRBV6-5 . TGTGCCAGCAGTTCAAGGGACGGCTACTCCCAGCATTTT CASSSRDGYSQHF
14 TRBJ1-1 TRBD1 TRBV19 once TGTGCCAGTAGTCTTAATGACAGGGCCTTTGAAGCTTTCTTT CASSLNDRAFEAFF
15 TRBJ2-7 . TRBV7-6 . TGTGCCAGCAGCTTAGTTTCAGGGGCCGTCAACGAGCAGTACTTC CASSLVSGAVNEQYF
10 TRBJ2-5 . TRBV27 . TGTGCCAGCAGTTTAGAGACCCAGTACTTC CASSLETQYF
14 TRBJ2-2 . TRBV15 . TGTGCCACCAGTGAAGGGACACTCACCGGGGAGCTGTTTTTT CATSEGTLTGELFF
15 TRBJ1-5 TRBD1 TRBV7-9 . TGTGCCAGCCATCGGGGGACAGGGAGCAATCAGCCCCAGCATTTT CASHRGTGSNQPQHF
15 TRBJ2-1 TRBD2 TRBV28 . TGTGCCAGCAGATCAACGGGAGGGGGGAGCCATGAGCAGTTCTTC CASRSTGGGSHEQFF
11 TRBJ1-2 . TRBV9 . TGTGCCAGCAGCTCCTCTGCGGGCTACACCTTC CASSSSAGYTF
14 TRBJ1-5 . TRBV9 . TGTGCCAGCAGCGTAAGGGGCACCGGTCAGCCCCAGCATTTT CASSVRGTGQPQHF
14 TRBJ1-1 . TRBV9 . TGTGCCAGCACCGGCGGGCCGGACGGGGAAGAAGCTTTCTTT CASTGGPDGEEAFF
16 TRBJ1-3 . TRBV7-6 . TGTGCCAGCAGCACCGGGCCTGCTGTAAGTCGAAACACCATATATTTT CASSTGPAVSRNTIYF
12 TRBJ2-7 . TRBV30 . TGTGCCTGGAACCACCCCCCGCCGGAGCAGTACTTC CAWNHPPPEQYF
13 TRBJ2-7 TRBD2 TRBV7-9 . TGTGCCAGCGGGAGGGGAAGCTCCTACGAGCAGTACTTC CASGRGSSYEQYF
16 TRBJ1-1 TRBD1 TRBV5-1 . TGCGCCAGCAGCTTGTCTCCGGGACAGGATAACACTGAAGCTTTCTTT CASSLSPGQDNTEAFF
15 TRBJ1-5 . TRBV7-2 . TGTGCCAGCAGCTTAGACTCAGGAAGCAATCAGCCCCAGCATTTT CASSLDSGSNQPQHF
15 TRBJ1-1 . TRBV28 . TGTGCCAGCAGTTACAGAGTAACCCCGAGCACTGAAGCTTTCTTT CASSYRVTPSTEAFF
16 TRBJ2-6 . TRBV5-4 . TGTGCCAGCAGCTTGGGAGCCAGCTCTGGGGCCAACGTCCTGACTTTC CASSLGASSGANVLTF
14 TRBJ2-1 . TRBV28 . TGTGCCAGCAGTTTAGTGGACAGTTACAATGAGCAGTTCTTC CASSLVDSYNEQFF
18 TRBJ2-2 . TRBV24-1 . TGTGCCACCAGTTATGGTGGACTATTTCCCTCCGTCACCGGGGAGCTGTTTTTT CATSYGGLFPSVTGELFF
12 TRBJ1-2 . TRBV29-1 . TGCAGCGTTGGGCGGGGGGGCTATGGCTACACCTTC CSVGRGGYGYTF
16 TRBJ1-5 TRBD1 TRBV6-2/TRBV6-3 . TGTGCCAGCAGTTATCCGAAACAGGGGAGCAATCAGCCCCAGCATTTT CASSYPKQGSNQPQHF
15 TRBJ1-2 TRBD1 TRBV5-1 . TGCGCCAGCAGCTCGAACGCCGGGACAGCTTATGGCTACACCTTC CASSSNAGTAYGYTF
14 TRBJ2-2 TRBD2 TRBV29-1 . TGCAGCGTTGCACGGGGGGTGAGCACCGGGGAGCTGTTTTTT CSVARGVSTGELFF
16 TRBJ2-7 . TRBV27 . TGTGCCAGCTCAGTTTATAGTGAGCAGCCAACCTACGAGCAGTACTTC CASSVYSEQPTYEQYF
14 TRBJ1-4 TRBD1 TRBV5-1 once TGCGCCAGCAGCTCGACAGGGGACGCGGAAAAACTGTTTTTT CASSSTGDAEKLFF
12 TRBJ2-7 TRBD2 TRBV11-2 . TGTGCCAGCAGCGATCGGGGAGGGGAGCAGTACTTC CASSDRGGEQYF
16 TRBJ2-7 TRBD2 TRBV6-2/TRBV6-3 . TGTGCCAGCAGTTTCGGGACTAGCGGGACCACCGGCGAGCAGTACTTC CASSFGTSGTTGEQYF
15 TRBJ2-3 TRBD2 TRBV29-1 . TGCAGTGTAGCGGGGACACTTATAGGCACAGATACGCAGTATTTT CSVAGTLIGTDTQYF
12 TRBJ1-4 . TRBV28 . TGTGCCAGCAAACAGGCTAATGAAAAACTGTTTTTT CASKQANEKLFF
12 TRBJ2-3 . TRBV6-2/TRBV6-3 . TGTGCCAGCAGCCTGGCGGCCGGTACGCAGTATTTT CASSLAAGTQYF
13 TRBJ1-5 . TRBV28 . TGTGCCACCGCCGCCGGAGGGGATCAGCCCCAGCATTTT CATAAGGDQPQHF
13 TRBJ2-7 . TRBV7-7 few TGTGCTAGCAGCTGGGAGGGGGCGGGGGAGCAGTACTTC CASSWEGAGEQYF
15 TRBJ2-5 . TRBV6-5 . TGTGCCAGCATAGGAGCAGAACCCGCTGGAGAGACCCAGTACTTC CASIGAEPAGETQYF
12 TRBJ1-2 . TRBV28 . TGTGCCAGCCGAGCTACTAACTATGGCTACACCTTC CASRATNYGYTF
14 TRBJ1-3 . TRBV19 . TGTGCCAGTAGTATTTTAGCGCCTGGAAACACCATATATTTT CASSILAPGNTIYF
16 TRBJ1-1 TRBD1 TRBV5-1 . TGCGCCAGCAGCTTAGGGACAGGGGTGATGAACACTGAAGCTTTCTTT CASSLGTGVMNTEAFF
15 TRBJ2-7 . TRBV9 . TGTGCCAGCAGCGTAGAAGGACAAGAAGCATCCGAGCAGTACTTC CASSVEGQEASEQYF
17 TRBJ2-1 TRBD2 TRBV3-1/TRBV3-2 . TGTGCCAGCAGCCAAGTCAGGAGCGGGAACGATGGGAATGAGCAGTTCTTC CASSQVRSGNDGNEQFF
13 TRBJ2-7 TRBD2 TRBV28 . TGTGCCAGCAGATTCTCGGGGGGGCCCGAGCAGTACTTC CASRFSGGPEQYF
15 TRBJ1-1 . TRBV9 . TGTGCCACCGAGGCTCGCCATGAGGGGAACACTGAAGCTTTCTTT CATEARHEGNTEAFF
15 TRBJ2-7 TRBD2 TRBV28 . TGTGCCAGCAGTTTCCCTAGCGGGAGGGTATACGAGCAGTACTTC CASSFPSGRVYEQYF
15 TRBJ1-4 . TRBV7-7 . TGTGCCAGCAGTTTCCCGACGGCAACTAATGAAAAACTGTTTTTT CASSFPTATNEKLFF
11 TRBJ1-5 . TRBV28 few TGTGCCAGCAGTCTCAATCAGCCCCAGCATTTT CASSLNQPQHF
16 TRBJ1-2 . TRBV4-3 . TGCGCCAGCAGCCAAGCTACGGGACAAAGAGGCGATGGCTACACCTTC CASSQATGQRGDGYTF
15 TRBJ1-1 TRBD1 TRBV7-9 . TGTGCCAGCAGCTACCGGGACAGCTCGAACACTGAAGCTTTCTTT CASSYRDSSNTEAFF
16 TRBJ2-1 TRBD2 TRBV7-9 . TGTGCCAGCAGCTTACAAGGTCTAGCGGGAGCCAATGAGCAGTTCTTC CASSLQGLAGANEQFF
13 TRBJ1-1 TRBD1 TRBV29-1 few TGCTCGGGACAGGGAGGGGGGAACACTGAAGCTTTCTTT CSGQGGGNTEAFF
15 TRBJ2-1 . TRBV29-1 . TGCAGCGTCCCCGGGGGAGCGGTCTCCTACAATGAGCAGTTCTTC CSVPGGAVSYNEQFF
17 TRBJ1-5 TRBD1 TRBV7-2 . TGTGCCAGCAGCTTACGCCAGGGGGCTGGAGGAGATCAGCCCCAGCATTTT CASSLRQGAGGDQPQHF
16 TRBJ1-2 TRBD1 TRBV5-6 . TGTGCCAGCAGCTTGTTTGATCGGGACAGGGGCTATGGCTACACCTTC CASSLFDRDRGYGYTF